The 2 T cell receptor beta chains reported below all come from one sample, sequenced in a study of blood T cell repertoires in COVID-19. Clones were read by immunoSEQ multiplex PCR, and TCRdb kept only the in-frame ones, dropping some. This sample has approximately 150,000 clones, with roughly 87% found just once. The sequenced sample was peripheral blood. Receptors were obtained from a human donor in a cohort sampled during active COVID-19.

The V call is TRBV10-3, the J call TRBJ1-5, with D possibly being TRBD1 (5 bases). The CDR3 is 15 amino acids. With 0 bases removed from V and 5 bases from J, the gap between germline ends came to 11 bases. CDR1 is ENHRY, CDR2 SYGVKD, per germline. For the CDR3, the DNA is TGTGCCATCAGTGAGTCCGGGGGGGTCGATCAGCCCCAGCATTTT. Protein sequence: CAISESGGVDQPQHF.

The CDR3 nucleotides read TGTGCCAGCAGTTACAGGGGCTCCTACAATGAGCAGTTCTTC. As protein: CASSYRGSYNEQFF. The chain uses TRBV6-2 or TRBV6-3 and TRBJ2-1; tentative D call: TRBD1 (5 bases). The V gene lost 2 bases and the J gene lost 0 bases, with 5 bases spanning the gap. CDR1 and CDR2 (germline): MNHEY, SVGEGT. The CDR3 length is 14 residues.